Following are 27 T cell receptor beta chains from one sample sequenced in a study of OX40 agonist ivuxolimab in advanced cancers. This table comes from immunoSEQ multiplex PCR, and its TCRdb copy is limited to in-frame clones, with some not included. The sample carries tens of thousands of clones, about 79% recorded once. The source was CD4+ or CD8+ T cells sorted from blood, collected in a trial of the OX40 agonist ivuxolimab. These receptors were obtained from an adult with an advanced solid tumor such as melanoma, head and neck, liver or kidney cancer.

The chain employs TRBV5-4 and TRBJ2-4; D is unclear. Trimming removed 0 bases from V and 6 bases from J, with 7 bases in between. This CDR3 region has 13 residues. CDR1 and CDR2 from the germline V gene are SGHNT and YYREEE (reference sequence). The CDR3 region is CASSLVGGNIQYF. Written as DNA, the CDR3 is TGTGCCAGCAGCTTGGTAGGCGGAAACATTCAGTACTTC. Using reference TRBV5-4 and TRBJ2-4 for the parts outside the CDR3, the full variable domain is ETGVTQSPTHLIKTRGQQVTLRCSSQSGHNTVSWYQQALGQGPQFIFQYYREEENGRGNFPPRFSGLQFPNYSSELNVNALELDDSALYLCASSLVGGNIQYFGAGTRLSVL.

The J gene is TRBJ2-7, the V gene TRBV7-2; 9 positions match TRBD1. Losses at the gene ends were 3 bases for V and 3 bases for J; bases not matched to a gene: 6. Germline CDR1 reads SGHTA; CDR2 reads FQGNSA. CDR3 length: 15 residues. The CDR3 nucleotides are TGTGCCAGCAGCTTCCGGGACAGGGCTGGCTACGAGCAGTACTTC. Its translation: CASSFRDRAGYEQYF. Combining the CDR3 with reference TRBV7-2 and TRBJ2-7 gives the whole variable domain GAGVSQSPSNKVTEKGKDVELRCDPISGHTALYWYRQSLGQGLEFLIYFQGNSAPDKSGLPSDRFSAERTGGSVSTLTIQRTQQEDSAVYLCASSFRDRAGYEQYFGPGTRLTVT.

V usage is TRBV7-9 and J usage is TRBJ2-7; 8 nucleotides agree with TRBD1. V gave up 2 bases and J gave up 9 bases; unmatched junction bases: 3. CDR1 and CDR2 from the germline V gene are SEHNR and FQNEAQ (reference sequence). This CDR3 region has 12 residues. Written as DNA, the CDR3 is TGTGCCAGCAGCTTAACGACAGGGGCGCAGTACTTC. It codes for CASSLTTGAQYF.

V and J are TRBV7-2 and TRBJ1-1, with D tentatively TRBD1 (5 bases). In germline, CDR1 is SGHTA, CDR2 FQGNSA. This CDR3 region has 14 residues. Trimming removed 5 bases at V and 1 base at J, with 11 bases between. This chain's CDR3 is CASSRSGGNTEAFF. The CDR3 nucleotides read TGTGCCAGCAGCCGATCCGGGGGGAACACTGAAGCTTTCTTT.

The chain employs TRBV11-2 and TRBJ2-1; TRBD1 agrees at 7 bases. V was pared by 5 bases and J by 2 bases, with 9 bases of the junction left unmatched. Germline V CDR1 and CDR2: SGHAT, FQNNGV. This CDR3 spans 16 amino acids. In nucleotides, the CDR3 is TGTGCCAGCAGCAGCCTGACAGGGATTACCTACAATGAGCAGTTCTTC. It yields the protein CASSSLTGITYNEQFF.

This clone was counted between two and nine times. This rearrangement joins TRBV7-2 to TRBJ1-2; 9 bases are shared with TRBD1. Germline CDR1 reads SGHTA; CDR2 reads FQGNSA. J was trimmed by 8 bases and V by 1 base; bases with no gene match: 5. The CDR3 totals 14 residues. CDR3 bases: TGTGCCAGCAGCTTAGTGGGACAGGGCGGCGGCTACACCTTC. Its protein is CASSLVGQGGGYTF.

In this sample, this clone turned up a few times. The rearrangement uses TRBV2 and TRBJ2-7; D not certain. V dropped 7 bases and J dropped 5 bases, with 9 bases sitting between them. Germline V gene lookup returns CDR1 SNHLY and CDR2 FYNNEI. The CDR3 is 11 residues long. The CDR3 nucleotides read TGTGCCAGCACGGCGTTGCACGAGCAGTACTTC. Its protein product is CASTALHEQYF.

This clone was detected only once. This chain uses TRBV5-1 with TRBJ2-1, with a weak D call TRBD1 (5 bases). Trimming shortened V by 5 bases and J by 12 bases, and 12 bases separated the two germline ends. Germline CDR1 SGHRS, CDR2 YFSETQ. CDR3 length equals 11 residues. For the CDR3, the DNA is TGCGCCAGCAGGGGTTTACAGGTGCAGTTCTTC. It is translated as CASRGLQVQFF.

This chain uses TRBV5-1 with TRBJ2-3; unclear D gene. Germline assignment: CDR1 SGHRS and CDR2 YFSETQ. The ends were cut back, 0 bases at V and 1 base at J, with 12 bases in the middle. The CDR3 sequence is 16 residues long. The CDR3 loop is CASSLGTDQGTDTQYF. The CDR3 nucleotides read TGCGCCAGCAGCTTGGGCACCGACCAAGGCACAGATACGCAGTATTTT.

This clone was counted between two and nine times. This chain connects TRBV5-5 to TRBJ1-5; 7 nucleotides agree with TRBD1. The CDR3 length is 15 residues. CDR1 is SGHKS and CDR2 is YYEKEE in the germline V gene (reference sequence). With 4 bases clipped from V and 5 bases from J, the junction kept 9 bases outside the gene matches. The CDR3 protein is CASSGGRQGDQPQHF. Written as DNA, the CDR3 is TGTGCCAGCAGCGGGGGTCGACAGGGAGATCAGCCCCAGCATTTT.

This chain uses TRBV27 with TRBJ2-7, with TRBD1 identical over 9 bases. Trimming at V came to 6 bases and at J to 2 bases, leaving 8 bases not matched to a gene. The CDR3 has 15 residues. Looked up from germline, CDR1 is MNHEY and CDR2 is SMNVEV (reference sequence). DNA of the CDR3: TGTGCCAGCAGCCTTACGACAGGGGGACCCTACGAGCAGTACTTC. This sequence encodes CASSLTTGGPYEQYF.

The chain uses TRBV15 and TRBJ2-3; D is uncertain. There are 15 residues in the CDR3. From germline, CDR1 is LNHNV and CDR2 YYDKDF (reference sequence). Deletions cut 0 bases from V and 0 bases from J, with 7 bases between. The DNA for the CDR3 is TGTGCCACCAGCAGAGATTTGGGCAGCACAGATACGCAGTATTTT. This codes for CATSRDLGSTDTQYF.

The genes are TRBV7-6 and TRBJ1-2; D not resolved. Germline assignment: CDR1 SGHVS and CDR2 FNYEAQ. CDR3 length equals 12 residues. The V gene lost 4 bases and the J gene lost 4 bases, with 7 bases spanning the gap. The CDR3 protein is CASSYFGYGYTF. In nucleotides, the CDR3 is TGTGCCAGCAGCTACTTCGGCTATGGCTACACCTTC.

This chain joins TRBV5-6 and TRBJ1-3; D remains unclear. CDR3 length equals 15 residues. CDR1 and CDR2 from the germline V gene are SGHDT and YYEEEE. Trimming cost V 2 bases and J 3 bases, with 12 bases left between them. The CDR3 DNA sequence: TGTGCCAGCAGCTTACCCTCGGGAGGTGGAAACACCATATATTTT. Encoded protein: CASSLPSGGGNTIYF.

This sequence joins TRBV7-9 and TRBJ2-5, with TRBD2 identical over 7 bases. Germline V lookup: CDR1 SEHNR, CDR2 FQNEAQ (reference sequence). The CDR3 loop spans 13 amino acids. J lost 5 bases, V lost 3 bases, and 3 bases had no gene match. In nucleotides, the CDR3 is TGTGCCAGCAGCTTTGTGGGAGGGGAGACCCAGTACTTC. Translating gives CASSFVGGETQYF.

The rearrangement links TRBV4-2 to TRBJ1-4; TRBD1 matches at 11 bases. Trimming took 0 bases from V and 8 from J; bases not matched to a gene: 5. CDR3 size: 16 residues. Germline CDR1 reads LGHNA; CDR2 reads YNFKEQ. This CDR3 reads CASSQELGQGAEKLFF. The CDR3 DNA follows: TGTGCCAGCAGCCAAGAACTAGGACAGGGGGCGGAAAAACTGTTTTTT.

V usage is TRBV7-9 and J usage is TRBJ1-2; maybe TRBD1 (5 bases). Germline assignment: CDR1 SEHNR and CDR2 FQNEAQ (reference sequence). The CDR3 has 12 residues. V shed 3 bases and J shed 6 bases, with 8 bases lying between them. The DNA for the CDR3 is TGTGCCAGCAGCTTCCAGGACAATGGCTACACCTTC. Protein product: CASSFQDNGYTF. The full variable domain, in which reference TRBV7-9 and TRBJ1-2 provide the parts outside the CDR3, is DTGVSQNPRHKITKRGQNVTFRCDPISEHNRLYWYRQTLGQGPEFLTYFQNEAQLEKSRLLSDRFSAERPKGSFSTLEIQRTEQGDSAMYLCASSFQDNGYTFGSGTRLTVV.

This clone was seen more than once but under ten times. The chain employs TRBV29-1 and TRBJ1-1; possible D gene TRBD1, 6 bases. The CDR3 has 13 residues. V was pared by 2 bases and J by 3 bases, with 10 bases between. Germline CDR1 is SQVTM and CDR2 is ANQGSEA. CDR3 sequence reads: CSVERGFDTEAFF. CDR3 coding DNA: TGCAGCGTTGAAAGGGGGTTCGACACTGAAGCTTTCTTT.

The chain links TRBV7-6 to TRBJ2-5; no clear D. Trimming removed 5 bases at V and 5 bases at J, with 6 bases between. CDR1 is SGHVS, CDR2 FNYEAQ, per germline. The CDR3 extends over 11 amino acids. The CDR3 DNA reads TGTGCCAGCAGCCGCTCGGAGACCCAGTACTTC. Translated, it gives CASSRSETQYF.

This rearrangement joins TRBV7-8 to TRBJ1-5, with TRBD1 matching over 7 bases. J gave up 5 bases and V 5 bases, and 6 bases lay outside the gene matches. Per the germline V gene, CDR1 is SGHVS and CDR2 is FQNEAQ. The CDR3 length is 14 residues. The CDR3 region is CASSVLTGDQPQHF. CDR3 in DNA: TGTGCCAGCAGCGTACTTACAGGGGATCAGCCCCAGCATTTT. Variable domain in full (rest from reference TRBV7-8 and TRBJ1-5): GAGVSQSPRYKVAKRGQDVALRCDPISGHVSLFWYQQALGQGPEFLTYFQNEAQLDKSGLPSDRFFAERPEGSVSTLKIQRTQQEDSAVYLCASSVLTGDQPQHFGDGTRLSIL.

CDR3 protein: CASSSNLGNEQFF. In DNA form, the CDR3 reads TGTGCCAGCAGCTCAAACCTAGGCAATGAGCAGTTCTTC. The chain employs TRBV11-3 and TRBJ2-1; D call uncertain. V was trimmed by 4 bases and J by 6 bases, leaving 10 bases between them. There are 13 residues in the CDR3. Germline V gene lookup returns CDR1 SGHNT and CDR2 YENEEA.

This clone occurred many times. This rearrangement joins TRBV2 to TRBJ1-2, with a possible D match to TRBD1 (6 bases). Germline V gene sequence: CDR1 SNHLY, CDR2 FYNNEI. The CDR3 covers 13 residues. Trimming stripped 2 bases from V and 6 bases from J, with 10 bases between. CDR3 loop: CASSELWTDGYTF. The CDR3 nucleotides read TGTGCCAGCAGTGAATTGTGGACAGATGGCTACACCTTC.

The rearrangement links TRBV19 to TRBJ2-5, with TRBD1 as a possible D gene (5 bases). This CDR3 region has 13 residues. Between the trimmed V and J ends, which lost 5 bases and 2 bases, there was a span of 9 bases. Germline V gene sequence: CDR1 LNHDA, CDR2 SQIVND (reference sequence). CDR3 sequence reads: CASSRQLQETQYF. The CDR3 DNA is TGTGCCAGTAGTCGACAGTTACAAGAGACCCAGTACTTC.

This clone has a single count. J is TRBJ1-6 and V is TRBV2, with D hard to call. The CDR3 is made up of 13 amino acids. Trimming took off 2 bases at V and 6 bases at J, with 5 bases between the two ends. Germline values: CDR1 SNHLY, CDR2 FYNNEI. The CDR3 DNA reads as TGTGCCAGCAGTGAATTGGTTAATTCACCCCTCCACTTT. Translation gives CASSELVNSPLHF.

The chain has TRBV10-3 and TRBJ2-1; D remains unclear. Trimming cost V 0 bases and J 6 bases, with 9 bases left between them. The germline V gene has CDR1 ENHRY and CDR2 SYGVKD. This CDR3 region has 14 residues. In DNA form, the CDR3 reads TGTGCCATCAGTGAGTCGTCCAGCGTCAATGAGCAGTTCTTC. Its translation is CAISESSSVNEQFF.

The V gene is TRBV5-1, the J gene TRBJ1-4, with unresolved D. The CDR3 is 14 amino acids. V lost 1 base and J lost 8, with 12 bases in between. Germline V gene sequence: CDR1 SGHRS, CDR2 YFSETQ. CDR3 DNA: TGCGCCAGCAGCTTGAAATCCAAGACAGAAAAACTGTTTTTT. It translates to CASSLKSKTEKLFF.

CDR3 sequence reads: CASSVGGYSYNEQFF. The CDR3 DNA is TGTGCCAGCAGCGTAGGTGGGTACAGCTACAATGAGCAGTTCTTC. This chain uses TRBV9 with TRBJ2-1, with D uncertain. The CDR3 sequence is 15 residues long. The germline CDR1 and CDR2 sequences are SGDLS and YYNGEE. V lost 0 bases, J lost 3 bases, and 10 bases lay in between.